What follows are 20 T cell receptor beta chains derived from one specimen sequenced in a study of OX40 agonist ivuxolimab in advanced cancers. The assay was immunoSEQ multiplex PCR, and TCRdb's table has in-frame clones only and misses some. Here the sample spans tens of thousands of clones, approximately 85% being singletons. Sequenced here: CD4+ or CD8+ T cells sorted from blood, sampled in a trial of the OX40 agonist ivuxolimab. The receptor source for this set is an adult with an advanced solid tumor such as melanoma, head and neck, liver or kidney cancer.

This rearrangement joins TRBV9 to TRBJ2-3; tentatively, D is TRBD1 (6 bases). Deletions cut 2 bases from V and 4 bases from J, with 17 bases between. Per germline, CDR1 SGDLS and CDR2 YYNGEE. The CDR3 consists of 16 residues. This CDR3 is CASSVYSDGGADTQYF. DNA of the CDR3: TGTGCCAGCAGCGTTTATAGCGATGGGGGCGCAGATACGCAGTATTTT.

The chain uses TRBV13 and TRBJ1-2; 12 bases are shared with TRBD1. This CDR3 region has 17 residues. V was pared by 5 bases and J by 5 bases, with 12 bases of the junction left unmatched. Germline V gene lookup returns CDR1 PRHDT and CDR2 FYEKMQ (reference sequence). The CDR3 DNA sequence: TGTGCCAGCAGCGCATGGGACAGGGGGCGCGAAGGGTATGGCTACACCTTC. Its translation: CASSAWDRGREGYGYTF.

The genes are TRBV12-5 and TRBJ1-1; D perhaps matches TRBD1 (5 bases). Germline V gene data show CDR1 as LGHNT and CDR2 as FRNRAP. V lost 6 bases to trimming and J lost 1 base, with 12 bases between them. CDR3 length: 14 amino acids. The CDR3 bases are TGTGCTAGTGGCCCGGGGGGGGAGAACACTGAAGCTTTCTTT. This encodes CASGPGGENTEAFF.

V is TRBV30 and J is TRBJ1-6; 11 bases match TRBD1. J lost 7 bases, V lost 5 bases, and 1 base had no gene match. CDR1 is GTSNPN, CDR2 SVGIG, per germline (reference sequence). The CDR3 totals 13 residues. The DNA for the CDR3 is TGTGCCTGGGGGACAGGGGGAAATTCACCCCTCCACTTT. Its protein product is CAWGTGGNSPLHF.

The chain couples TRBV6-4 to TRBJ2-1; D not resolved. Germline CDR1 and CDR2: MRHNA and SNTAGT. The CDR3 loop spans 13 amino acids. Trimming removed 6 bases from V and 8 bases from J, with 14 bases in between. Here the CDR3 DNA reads TGTGCCAGCAGCCCCGGGCACGGCTATGAGCAGTTCTTC. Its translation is CASSPGHGYEQFF.

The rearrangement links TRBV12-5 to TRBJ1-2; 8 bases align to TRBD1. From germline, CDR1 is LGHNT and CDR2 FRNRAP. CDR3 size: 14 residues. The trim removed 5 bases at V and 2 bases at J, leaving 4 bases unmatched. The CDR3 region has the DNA TGTGCTAGTGGTCCGGGACAGGAAAACTATGGCTACACCTTC. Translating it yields CASGPGQENYGYTF.

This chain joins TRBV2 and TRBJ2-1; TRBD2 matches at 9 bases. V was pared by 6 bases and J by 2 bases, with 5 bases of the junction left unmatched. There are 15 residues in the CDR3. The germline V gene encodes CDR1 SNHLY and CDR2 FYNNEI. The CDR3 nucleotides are TGTGCCAGCAGGGCTAGCGGGGCCGCCTACAATGAGCAGTTCTTC. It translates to CASRASGAAYNEQFF. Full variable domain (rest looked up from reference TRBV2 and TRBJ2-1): EPEVTQTPSHQVTQMGQEVILRCVPISNHLYFYWYRQILGQKVEFLVSFYNNEISEKSEIFDDQFSVERPDGSNFTLKIRSTKLEDSAMYFCASRASGAAYNEQFFGPGTRLTVL.

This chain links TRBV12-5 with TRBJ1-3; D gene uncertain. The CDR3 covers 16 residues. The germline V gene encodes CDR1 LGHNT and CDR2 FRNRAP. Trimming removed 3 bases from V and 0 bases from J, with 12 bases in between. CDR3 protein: CASGLLPSSSGNTIYF. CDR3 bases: TGTGCTAGTGGTTTACTCCCCTCTAGCTCTGGAAACACCATATATTTT.

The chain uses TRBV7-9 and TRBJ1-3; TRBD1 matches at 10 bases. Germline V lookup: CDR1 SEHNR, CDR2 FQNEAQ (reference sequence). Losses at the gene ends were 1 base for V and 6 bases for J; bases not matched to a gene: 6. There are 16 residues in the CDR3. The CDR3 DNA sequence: TGTGCCAGCAGCTTAGAACAGACAGGGGGCATAAACACCATATATTTT. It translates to CASSLEQTGGINTIYF.

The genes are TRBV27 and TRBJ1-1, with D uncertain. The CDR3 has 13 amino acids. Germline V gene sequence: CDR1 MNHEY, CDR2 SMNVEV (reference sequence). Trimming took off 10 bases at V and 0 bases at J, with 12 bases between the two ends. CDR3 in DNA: TGTGCCACCGCCGCTACGATGAACACTGAAGCTTTCTTT. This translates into CATAATMNTEAFF.

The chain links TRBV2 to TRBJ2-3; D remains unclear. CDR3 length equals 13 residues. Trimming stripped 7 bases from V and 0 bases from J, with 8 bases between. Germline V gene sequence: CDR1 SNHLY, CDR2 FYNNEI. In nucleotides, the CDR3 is TGTGCCAGCAATGTGGAAAGCACAGATACGCAGTATTTT. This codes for CASNVESTDTQYF.

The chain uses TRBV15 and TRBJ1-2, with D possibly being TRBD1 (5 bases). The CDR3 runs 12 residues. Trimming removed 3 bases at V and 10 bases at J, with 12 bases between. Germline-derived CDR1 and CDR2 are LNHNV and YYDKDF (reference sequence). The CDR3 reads CATSRRDVPYTF. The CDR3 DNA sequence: TGTGCCACCAGCAGGAGGGACGTGCCCTACACCTTC. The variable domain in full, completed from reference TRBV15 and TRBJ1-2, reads DAMVIQNPRYQVTQFGKPVTLSCSQTLNHNVMYWYQQKSSQAPKLLFHYYDKDFNNEADTPDNFQSRRPNTSFCFLDIRSPGLGDTAMYLCATSRRDVPYTFGSGTRLTVV.

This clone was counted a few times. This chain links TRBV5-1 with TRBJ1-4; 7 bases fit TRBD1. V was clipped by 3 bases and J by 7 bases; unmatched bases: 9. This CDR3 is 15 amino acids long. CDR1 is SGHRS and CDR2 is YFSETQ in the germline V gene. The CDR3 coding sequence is TGCGCCAGCAGCTCTTCGACAGGGAGGGGTGAAAAACTGTTTTTT. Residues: CASSSSTGRGEKLFF. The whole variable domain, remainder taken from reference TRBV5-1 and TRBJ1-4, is KAGVTQTPRYLIKTRGQQVTLSCSPISGHRSVSWYQQTPGQGLQFLFEYFSETQRNKGNFPGRFSGRQFSNSRSEMNVSTLELGDSALYLCASSSSTGRGEKLFFGSGTQLSVL.

CDR3 in DNA: TGTGCCAGCAGTAGACAGGGGGCTGGCGGAAACACCATATATTTT. Residues: CASSRQGAGGNTIYF. This chain connects TRBV6-5 to TRBJ1-3; 10 nucleotides line up with TRBD1. The length of the CDR3 is 15 residues. Germline loops: CDR1 MNHEY, CDR2 SVGAGI. V shed 5 bases, J shed 4 bases, and the junction held 5 bases outside the gene matches.

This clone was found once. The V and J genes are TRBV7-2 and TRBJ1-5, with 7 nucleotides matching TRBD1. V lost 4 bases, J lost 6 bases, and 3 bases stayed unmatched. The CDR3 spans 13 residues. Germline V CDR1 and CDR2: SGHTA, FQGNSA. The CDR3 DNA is TGTGCCAGCAGCTGGGACAGCCGTCAGCCCCAGCATTTT. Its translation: CASSWDSRQPQHF.

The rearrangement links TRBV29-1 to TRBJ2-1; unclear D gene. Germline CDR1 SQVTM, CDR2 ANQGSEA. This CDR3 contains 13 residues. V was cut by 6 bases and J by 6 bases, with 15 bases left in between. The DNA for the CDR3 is TGCAGCGTCGGCTCCCCCCCCCTCAATGAGCAGTTCTTC. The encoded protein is CSVGSPPLNEQFF.

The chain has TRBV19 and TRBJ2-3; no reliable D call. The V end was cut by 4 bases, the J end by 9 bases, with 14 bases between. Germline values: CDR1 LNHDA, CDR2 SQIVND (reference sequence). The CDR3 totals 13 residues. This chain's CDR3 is CASSRSGLGTQYF. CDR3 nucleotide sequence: TGTGCCAGTAGTAGGTCGGGTTTGGGGACGCAGTATTTT.

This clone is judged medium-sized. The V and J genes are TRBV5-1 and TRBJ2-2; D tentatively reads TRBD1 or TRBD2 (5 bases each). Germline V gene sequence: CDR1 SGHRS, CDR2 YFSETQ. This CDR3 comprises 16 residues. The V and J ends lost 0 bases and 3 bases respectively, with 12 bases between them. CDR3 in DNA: TGCGCCAGCAGCTTGGGGCCCTTGGGGGACACCGGGGAGCTGTTTTTT. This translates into CASSLGPLGDTGELFF.

CDR3 nucleotide sequence: TGTGCCAGCAGCTTGGCTCCGCGTAATTCACCCCTCCACTTT. It is translated as CASSLAPRNSPLHF. The V gene is TRBV5-6, the J gene TRBJ1-6; D is unresolved. Germline V gene data show CDR1 as SGHDT and CDR2 as YYEEEE. V lost 0 bases to trimming and J lost 6 bases, with 7 bases between them. CDR3 size: 14 residues.

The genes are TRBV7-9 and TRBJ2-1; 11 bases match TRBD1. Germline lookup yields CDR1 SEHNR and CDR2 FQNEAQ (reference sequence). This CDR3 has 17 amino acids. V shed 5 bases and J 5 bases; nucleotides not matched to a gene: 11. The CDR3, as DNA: TGTGCCAGCAGCCATCTACCGGGACAGGGGGACCACAATGAGCAGTTCTTC. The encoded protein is CASSHLPGQGDHNEQFF. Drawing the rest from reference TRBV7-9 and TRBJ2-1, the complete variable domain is DTGVSQNPRHKITKRGQNVTFRCDPISEHNRLYWYRQTLGQGPEFLTYFQNEAQLEKSRLLSDRFSAERPKGSFSTLEIQRTEQGDSAMYLCASSHLPGQGDHNEQFFGPGTRLTVL.